These 6 T cell receptor beta chains were all obtained from the same sample, sequenced in a study of blood T cell repertoires in COVID-19. Clones were sequenced by immunoSEQ multiplex PCR, and TCRdb holds only the in-frame ones, with some missing. In the table there are 70,000 to 95,000 clones, approximately 84% of which are singletons. Specimen: peripheral blood. These receptors all come from a human donor in a cohort sampled during active COVID-19.

V is TRBV2 and J is TRBJ2-5; D remains ambiguous. CDR1 and CDR2 (germline): SNHLY, FYNNEI. This CDR3 comprises 16 residues. Trimming removed 5 bases from V and 1 base from J, with 17 bases in between. The CDR3 DNA reads TGTGCCAGCAGTTTCACCTTACAGATAATCCAAGAGACCCAGTACTTC. Amino acids: CASSFTLQIIQETQYF.

This clone appeared once. The V call is TRBV23-1, the J call TRBJ2-7; D is unresolved. TRBV23-1 carries the ORF label, with uncertain function. Trimming cost V 10 bases and J 0 bases, with 10 bases left between them. The CDR3 covers 12 residues. This CDR3 reads CATSYTSYEQYF. CDR3 DNA: TGCGCCACATCTTACACCTCCTACGAGCAGTACTTC.

V gene TRBV6-5 combines with J gene TRBJ2-7; 7 bases match TRBD2. This CDR3 comprises 14 residues. The V and J ends lost 1 base and 7 bases, in that order; junction bases with no gene match: 7. Looked up from germline, CDR1 is MNHEY and CDR2 is SVGAGI. This CDR3 reads CASSYYSGRDEQYF. CDR3 nucleotides: TGTGCCAGCAGTTACTATTCGGGGAGGGATGAGCAGTACTTC.

The chain uses TRBV5-5 and TRBJ2-3, with unresolved D. This CDR3 region has 16 residues. V gave up 0 bases and J gave up 0 bases, with 11 bases separating them. Germline V gives CDR1 SGHKS, CDR2 YYEKEE (reference sequence). CDR3 DNA sequence: TGTGCCAGCAGCTTGGAGTCGCGCCCTAGCACAGATACGCAGTATTTT. It codes for CASSLESRPSTDTQYF.

The rearrangement links TRBV19 to TRBJ2-1, with D possibly TRBD2 on 5 matching bases. Germline assignment: CDR1 LNHDA and CDR2 SQIVND (reference sequence). The CDR3 has 9 amino acids. Between the trimmed V and J ends, which lost 7 bases and 14 bases, there was a span of 9 bases. The CDR3 reads CASTGKEFF. CDR3 bases: TGTGCCAGTACGGGGAAGGAGTTCTTC. Looking up the rest from reference TRBV19 and TRBJ2-1 gives the full variable domain: DGGITQSPKYLFRKEGQNVTLSCEQNLNHDAMYWYRQDPGQGLRLIYYSQIVNDFQKGDIAEGYSVSREKKESFPLTVTSAQKNPTAFYLCASTGKEFFGPGTRLTVL.

CDR3 sequence (DNA): TGTGCCAGCAGCAGGACAGGGACTGAAGCTTTCTTT. It encodes CASSRTGTEAFF. The chain combines TRBV3-1 (or the pseudogene TRBV3-2) with TRBJ1-1; 8 bases are shared with TRBD1. From germline, CDR1 is LGHDT and CDR2 YNNKEL (reference sequence). The CDR3 is made up of 12 amino acids. Losses at the gene ends were 5 bases for V and 5 bases for J; bases not matched to a gene: 1.